This T cell receptor beta chain comes out of a study of blood T cell repertoires in COVID-19. On the study more broadly: Acute and convalescent COVID-19 specimens originated in the United States, Italy and Spain. In each case, the material was cDNA or gDNA derived from T cells, B-cell-depleted T cells, or PBMCs.

The authors' processing: Reference gene primer amplification yielded estimated nucleated cell counts. Assay used: immunoSEQ multiplex PCR; TCRdb lists only in-frame clones, some missing. V, J and clone size are taken as reported in that table, and D and trimming were inferred from the DNA itself. The table lists 200,000 to 250,000 clones, 70% to 85% of them singletons, with 1.9% in the top ten. Germline V gene sequence: CDR1 SGHAT, CDR2 FQNNGV. This CDR3 has 15 amino acids. V trimming: 5 bases; J trimming: 0 bases; junction bases outside the gene matches: 3. The rearrangement uses TRBV11-2 and TRBJ2-3, with TRBD2 matching 9 bases. The sample taken for sequencing was peripheral blood. The TCR was taken from a woman aged 80 or over with acute or convalescent COVID-19. The CDR3 spells CASSKSGGSTDTQYF. DNA for the CDR3: TGTGCCAGCAGCAAGAGCGGGGGGAGCACAGATACGCAGTATTTT.